This T cell receptor (beta chain) was identified in a study of T cell responses to AZD1222 COVID-19 vaccine (dated by TCRdb to the early 2020s). Context from the whole study: AZD1222 recipients whose second dose came at about 4 weeks and those whose second dose came at about 12 weeks were combined into one group, since spike-specific TCR depth and breadth did not differ between the two schedules. A total of approximately 240 trial participants underwent TCR sequencing, of whom roughly 210 received two doses of AZD1222 and some 25 received two doses of the MenACWY control vaccine. Trial participants were enrolled by age into subgroups of 18-55, 56-69 and 70-plus years, and 148, 28 and 57 TCR-sequenced participants, respectively, were included in these subgroups.

The CDR3 regions of human TCRbeta chains were subjected to immunosequencing. As for the authors' bioinformatics: TCRs in the repertoires were matched against a reference library of SARS-CoV-2-specific TCRs that had been generated with the MIRA antigen-specificity platform. Breadth was defined as the fraction of unique TCRs that were SARS-CoV-2-associated, and depth was defined as the fraction of total T cells that were SARS-CoV-2-associated. Using the MIRA data, each spike-specific TCR was mapped to the spike region that the TCR reacts to and placed in a CD4 or CD8 class. Log10-transformed breadth and depth values were compared by one-way ANOVA with Sidak's multiple comparisons tests. Entries here come from immuneACCESS through TCRdb and include only in-frame sequences with V and J called. Some clones fail to appear in such tables; in the studies checked, an unresolved V gene covers under half of the shortfall, and the cause of the remainder is unknown. That table furnishes V, J and clone size, whereas the DNA furnished D and trimming. Counted in this sample were tens of thousands of clones; roughly 90% of them appeared once. Clones ranked in the top ten supply about an eighth of the sample.

The CDR3, cysteine through phenylalanine, is 15 amino acids long. Only CDR3 DNA is held: 45 bases, read in frame from base 1. V is pared back by 2 bases and J by 2 bases, with 12 bases lying between the germline termini. CDR1 and CDR2 are drawn from the germline V gene (reference sequence): LGHDT, YNNKEL. The time point tag for this specimen amounts to: baseline before first vaccination. Vaccinee samples were obtained from the UK trials COV001 and COV002, which included a single-blind randomized controlled phase 2/3 trial of AZD1222 (ChAdOx1 nCoV-19) in healthy adults. Trial participant PBMC samples were collected at day 0 and day 28 after the second dose for TCRbeta chain sequencing. With respect to this clone: Which antigen it targets is not known. No base-level quality is on record; no much larger clone is a single base apart.

The study at large found these results: Spike-specific TCR breadth and depth rose significantly after two AZD1222 doses compared with day 0 and with MenACWY recipients. The vaccine-associated CD4 TCRs covered the entire spike protein, and the dominant responses fell in regions 160-218 and 743-854. In the small 56-69-year group, the increase in depth fell short of significance, most likely because of low power. Most participants were white British and females outnumbered males, and the authors suggested that clonal diversity may have been underestimated. No day 14 peak-response samples were available, so repertoires were characterized only after the peak T cell response. Conclusions about previously exposed vaccinees are limited, since just 6 or 7 AZD1222 recipients were seropositive for SARS-CoV-2 at baseline. Epitopes outside the regions mutated in the B.1.351 and B.1.1.7 variants were reportedly recognized by nearly half of the unique spike-specific TCRs.

The chain joins TRBV3-1 (or the pseudogene TRBV3-2) to TRBJ1-2; TRBD1 is a weak D gene call, 6 bases matching. This TCR was sampled from an adult in good health. The input for sequencing was peripheral blood, taken on day 0 of AZD1222 vaccination. CDR3 sequence: CASSQSRGANYGYTF. The DNA sequence follows: TGTGCCAGCAGCCAATCTCGGGGGGCAAACTATGGCTACACCTTC.